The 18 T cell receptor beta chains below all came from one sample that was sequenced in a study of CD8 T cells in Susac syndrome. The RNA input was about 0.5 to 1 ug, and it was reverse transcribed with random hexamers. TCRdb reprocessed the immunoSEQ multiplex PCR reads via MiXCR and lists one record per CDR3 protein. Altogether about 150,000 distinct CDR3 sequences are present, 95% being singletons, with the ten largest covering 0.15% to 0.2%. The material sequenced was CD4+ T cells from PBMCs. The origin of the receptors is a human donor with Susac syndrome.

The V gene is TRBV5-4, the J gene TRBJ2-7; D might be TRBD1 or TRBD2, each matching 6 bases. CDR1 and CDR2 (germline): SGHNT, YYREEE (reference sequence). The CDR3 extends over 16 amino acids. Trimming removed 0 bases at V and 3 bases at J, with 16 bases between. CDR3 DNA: TGTGCCAGCAGCTTGGCTGAAGGGGGGCCTGGCTACGAGCAGTACTTC. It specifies CASSLAEGGPGYEQYF.

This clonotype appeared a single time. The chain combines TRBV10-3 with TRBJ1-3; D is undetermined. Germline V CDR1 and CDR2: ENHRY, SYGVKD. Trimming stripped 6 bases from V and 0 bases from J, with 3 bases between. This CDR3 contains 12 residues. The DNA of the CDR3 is TGTGCCATCAGGTCCTCTGGAAACACCATATATTTT. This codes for CAIRSSGNTIYF.

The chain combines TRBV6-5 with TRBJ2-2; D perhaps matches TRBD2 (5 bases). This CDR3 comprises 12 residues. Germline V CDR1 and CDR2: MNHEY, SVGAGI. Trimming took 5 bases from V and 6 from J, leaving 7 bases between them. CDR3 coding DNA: TGTGCCAGCAGTAGGGAGTCCGGGGAGCTGTTTTTT. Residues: CASSRESGELFF.

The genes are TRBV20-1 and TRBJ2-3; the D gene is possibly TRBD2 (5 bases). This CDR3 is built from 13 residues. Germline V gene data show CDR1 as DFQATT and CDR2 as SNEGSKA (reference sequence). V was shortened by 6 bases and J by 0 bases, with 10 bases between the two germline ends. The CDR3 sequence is CSAYSGSTDTQYF. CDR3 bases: TGCAGTGCCTACTCGGGGAGCACAGATACGCAGTATTTT.

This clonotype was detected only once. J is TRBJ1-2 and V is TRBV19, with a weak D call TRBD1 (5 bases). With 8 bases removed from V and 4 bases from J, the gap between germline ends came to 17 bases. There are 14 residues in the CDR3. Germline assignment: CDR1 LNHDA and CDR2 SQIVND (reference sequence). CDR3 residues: CASVRGPGLYGYTF. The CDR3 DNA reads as TGTGCCAGTGTCCGGGGACCCGGGCTCTATGGCTACACCTTC.

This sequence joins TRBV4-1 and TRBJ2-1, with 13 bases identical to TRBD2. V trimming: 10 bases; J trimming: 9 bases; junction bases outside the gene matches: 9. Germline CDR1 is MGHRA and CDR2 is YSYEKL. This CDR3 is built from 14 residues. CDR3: CATSGLAGSLEQFF. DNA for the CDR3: TGCGCCACCTCGGGACTAGCGGGGTCCCTTGAGCAGTTCTTC.

The CDR3 sequence: CASSSNARDRGYEQYF. DNA of the CDR3: TGTGCCAGCAGCTCGAACGCAAGGGACAGGGGCTACGAGCAGTACTTC. The chain uses TRBV7-2 and TRBJ2-7, with 10 bases lining up with TRBD1. The CDR3 is 16 residues long. Germline CDR1 reads SGHTA; CDR2 reads FQGNSA. The V and J ends lost 4 bases and 3 bases, in that order; junction bases with no gene match: 9.

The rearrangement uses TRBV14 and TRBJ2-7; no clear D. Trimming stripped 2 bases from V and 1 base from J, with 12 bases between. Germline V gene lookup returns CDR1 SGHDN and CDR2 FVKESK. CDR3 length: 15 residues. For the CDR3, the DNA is TGTGCCAGCAGCCAAAACACGATTGGGTCCTACGAGCAGTACTTC. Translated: CASSQNTIGSYEQYF.

The CDR3 loop reads CASSYQGWNTEAFF. The CDR3 DNA is TGTGCCAGCAGTTATCAGGGTTGGAACACTGAAGCTTTCTTT. The chain combines TRBV6-6 with TRBJ1-1; possibly TRBD1 for D (5 bases). The CDR3 length is 14 residues. Trimming took off 3 bases at V and 1 base at J, with 9 bases between the two ends. Looked up from germline, CDR1 is MNHNY and CDR2 is SVGAGI (reference sequence).

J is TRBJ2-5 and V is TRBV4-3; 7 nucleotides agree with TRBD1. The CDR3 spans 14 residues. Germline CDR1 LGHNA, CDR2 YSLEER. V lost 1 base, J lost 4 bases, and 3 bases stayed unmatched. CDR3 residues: CASSQVAGGETQYF. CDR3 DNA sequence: TGCGCCAGCAGCCAAGTAGCAGGGGGAGAGACCCAGTACTTC.

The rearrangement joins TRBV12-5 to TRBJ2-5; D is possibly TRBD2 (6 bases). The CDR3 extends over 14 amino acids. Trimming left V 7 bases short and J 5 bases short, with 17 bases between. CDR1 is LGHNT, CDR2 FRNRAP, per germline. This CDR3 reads CASAPGEAWETQYF. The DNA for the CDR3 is TGTGCTAGTGCCCCTGGGGAGGCTTGGGAGACCCAGTACTTC.

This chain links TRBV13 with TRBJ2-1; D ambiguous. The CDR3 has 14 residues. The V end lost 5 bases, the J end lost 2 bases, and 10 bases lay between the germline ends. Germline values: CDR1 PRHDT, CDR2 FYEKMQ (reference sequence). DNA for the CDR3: TGTGCCAGCAGCCCCAGACGAGCCTACAATGAGCAGTTCTTC. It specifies CASSPRRAYNEQFF.

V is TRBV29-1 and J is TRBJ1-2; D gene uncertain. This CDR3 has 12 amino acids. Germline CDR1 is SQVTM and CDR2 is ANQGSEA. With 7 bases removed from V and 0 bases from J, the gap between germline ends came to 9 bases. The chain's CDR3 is CSAESANYGYTF. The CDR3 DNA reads TGCAGCGCTGAGTCAGCTAACTATGGCTACACCTTC.

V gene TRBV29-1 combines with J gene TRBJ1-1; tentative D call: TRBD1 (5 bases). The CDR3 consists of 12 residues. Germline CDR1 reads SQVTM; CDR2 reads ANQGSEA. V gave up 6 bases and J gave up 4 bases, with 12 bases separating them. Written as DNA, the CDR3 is TGCAGCGTGACGCGACAGATCACTGAAGCTTTCTTT. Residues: CSVTRQITEAFF.

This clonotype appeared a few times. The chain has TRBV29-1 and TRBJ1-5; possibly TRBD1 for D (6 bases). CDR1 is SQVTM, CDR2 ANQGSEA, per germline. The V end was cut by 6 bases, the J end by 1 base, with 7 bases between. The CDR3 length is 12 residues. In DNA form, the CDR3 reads TGCAGCGTGGGACACAGCAATCAGCCCCAGCATTTT. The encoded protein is CSVGHSNQPQHF. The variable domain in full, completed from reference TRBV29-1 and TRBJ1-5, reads SAVISQKPSRDICQRGTSLTIQCQVDSQVTMMFWYRQQPGQSLTLIATANQGSEATYESGFVIDKFPISRPNLTFSTLTVSNMSPEDSSIYLCSVGHSNQPQHFGDGTRLSIL.

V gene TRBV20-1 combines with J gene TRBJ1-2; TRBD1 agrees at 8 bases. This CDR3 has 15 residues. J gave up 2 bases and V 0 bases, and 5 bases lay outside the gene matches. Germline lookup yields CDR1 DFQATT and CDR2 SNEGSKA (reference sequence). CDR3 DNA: TGCAGTGCTAGAGAGACAGGGGCGCGGAACTATGGCTACACCTTC. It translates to CSARETGARNYGYTF.

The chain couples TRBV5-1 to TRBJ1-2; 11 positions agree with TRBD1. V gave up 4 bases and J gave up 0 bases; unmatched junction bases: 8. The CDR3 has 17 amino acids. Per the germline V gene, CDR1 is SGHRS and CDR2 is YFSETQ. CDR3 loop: CASSLGTGGNSNYGYTF. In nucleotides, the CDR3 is TGCGCCAGCAGCCTTGGGACAGGGGGAAATTCTAACTATGGCTACACCTTC.

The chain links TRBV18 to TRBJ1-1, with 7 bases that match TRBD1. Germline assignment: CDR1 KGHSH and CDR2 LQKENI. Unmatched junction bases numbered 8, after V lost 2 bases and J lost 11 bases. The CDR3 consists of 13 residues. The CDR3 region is CASSPNTGVEAFF. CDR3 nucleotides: TGTGCCAGCTCACCAAACACAGGGGTAGAGGCTTTCTTT.